These 32 T cell receptor beta chains originate from one sample sequenced in a study of blood T cell repertoires in COVID-19. Assay: immunoSEQ multiplex PCR; the TCRdb copy retains only in-frame clones and omits some. The repertoire holds fewer than 90,000 clones, with 76% as singletons. Material: peripheral blood. These receptors all come from a man between 60 and 70 years old with COVID-19, enrolled during active disease.

V usage is TRBV9 and J usage is TRBJ1-2; D possibly corresponds to TRBD1 (5 bases). CDR1 and CDR2 from the germline V gene are SGDLS and YYNGEE. Trimming cost V 3 bases and J 6 bases, with 18 bases left between them. The CDR3 consists of 15 residues. As DNA, the CDR3 is TGTGCCAGCAGCGGAGGTCTGGGGCAGGGTGATGGCTACACCTTC. It encodes CASSGGLGQGDGYTF.

The chain joins TRBV4-1 to TRBJ1-1, with no clear D. CDR1 MGHRA and CDR2 YSYEKL come from the germline V gene. The CDR3 totals 14 residues. With 1 base removed from V and 5 bases from J, the gap between germline ends came to 11 bases. The CDR3 DNA is TGCGCCAGCAGCCAAGCGGTCGGGGAAACTGAAGCTTTCTTT. Translation: CASSQAVGETEAFF.

This clone was counted a few times. This chain joins TRBV28 and TRBJ1-3; D gene ambiguous. There are 16 residues in the CDR3. Germline assignment: CDR1 MDHEN and CDR2 SYDVKM. V shed 3 bases and J shed 2 bases, with 14 bases lying between them. Written as DNA, the CDR3 is TGTGCCAGCAGTTTCCCGACTTTTTCCCCTGGAAACACCATATATTTT. Translated, it gives CASSFPTFSPGNTIYF.

The V gene is TRBV5-1, the J gene TRBJ2-5; tentatively, D is TRBD2 (7 bases). Deletions cut 5 bases from V and 4 bases from J, with 15 bases between. The germline CDR1 and CDR2 sequences are SGHRS and YFSETQ. The CDR3 has 14 amino acids. The CDR3 region is CASRVGGQLETQYF. The CDR3 region has the DNA TGCGCCAGCAGGGTCGGGGGGCAACTAGAGACCCAGTACTTC.

The table lists this clone with a count of one. The V gene is TRBV7-9, the J gene TRBJ1-2, with 7 positions matching TRBD1. This CDR3 spans 15 amino acids. CDR1 and CDR2 (germline): SEHNR, FQNEAQ (reference sequence). With V trimmed by 5 bases and J by 1 base, 7 bases remained unmatched. This chain's CDR3 is CASSGYRGDNYGYTF. For the CDR3, the DNA is TGTGCCAGCAGCGGTTACAGGGGCGATAACTATGGCTACACCTTC.

The chain couples TRBV13 to TRBJ1-4; D perhaps matches TRBD1 (6 bases). CDR1 is PRHDT, CDR2 FYEKMQ, per germline (reference sequence). The CDR3 spans 16 residues. Between the trimmed V and J ends, which lost 5 bases and 1 base, there was a span of 14 bases. The CDR3: CASSQHPGETNEKLFF. The CDR3 region has the DNA TGTGCCAGCAGCCAACATCCAGGGGAAACTAATGAAAAACTGTTTTTT.

This clone was seen a few times. The V and J genes are TRBV7-9 and TRBJ1-1; TRBD1 might be the D (6 bases). With 6 bases removed from V and 0 bases from J, the gap between germline ends came to 8 bases. This CDR3 spans 13 amino acids. From germline, CDR1 is SEHNR and CDR2 FQNEAQ (reference sequence). The CDR3 protein is CASSGQLNTEAFF. The CDR3 region has the DNA TGTGCCAGCAGTGGACAGCTGAACACTGAAGCTTTCTTT. The full variable domain, in which reference TRBV7-9 and TRBJ1-1 provide the parts outside the CDR3, is DTGVSQNPRHKITKRGQNVTFRCDPISEHNRLYWYRQTLGQGPEFLTYFQNEAQLEKSRLLSDRFSAERPKGSFSTLEIQRTEQGDSAMYLCASSGQLNTEAFFGQGTRLTVV.

J is TRBJ2-1 and V is TRBV9; 9 bases align to TRBD2. The CDR3 is made up of 16 amino acids. Unmatched junction bases numbered 9, after V lost 0 bases and J lost 8 bases. The germline gives CDR1 SGDLS, CDR2 YYNGEE. CDR3 amino acids: CASSVGGGRALDEQFF. CDR3 DNA sequence: TGTGCCAGCAGCGTAGGGGGCGGGAGGGCCTTGGATGAGCAGTTCTTC.

This clone was detected once. The chain combines TRBV28 with TRBJ1-3; D gene ambiguous. This CDR3 contains 13 residues. Germline CDR1 MDHEN, CDR2 SYDVKM. V was shortened by 4 bases and J by 6 bases, with 10 bases between the two germline ends. The CDR3 spells CASSSPSENTIYF. In nucleotides, the CDR3 is TGTGCCAGCAGTTCACCGTCAGAAAACACCATATATTTT.

The rearrangement uses TRBV12-3 or TRBV12-4 and TRBJ2-5, with D maybe TRBD2 (5 bases). The CDR3 is made up of 12 amino acids. Trimming shortened V by 4 bases and J by 5 bases, and 8 bases separated the two germline ends. The chain's CDR3 is CASSSRGETQYF. CDR3 coding DNA: TGTGCCAGCAGTTCCCGAGGGGAGACCCAGTACTTC.

This clone is medium-sized in the sample. The chain carries TRBV19 and TRBJ2-7, with TRBD1 as a possible D gene (6 bases). This CDR3 region has 13 residues. Germline CDR1 is LNHDA and CDR2 is SQIVND (reference sequence). Trimming removed 2 bases from V and 5 bases from J, with 10 bases in between. In DNA form, the CDR3 reads TGTGCCAGTAGTATAAGGGGGAAGGACGAGCAGTACTTC. Protein product: CASSIRGKDEQYF.

The chain carries TRBV21-1 and TRBJ1-1. TRBV21-1 is termed a pseudogene. CDR3 length: 15 residues. CDR3 residues: CASSPKDGGNTEAFF. The CDR3 coding sequence is TGTGCCAGCAGCCCTAAGGACGGAGGAAACACTGAAGCTTTCTTT.

This chain connects TRBV7-9 to TRBJ2-2; the match to TRBD1 covers 10 bases. This CDR3 is built from 15 residues. Germline trimming cut 4 bases from V and 6 bases from J; bases unmatched to any gene: 5. Germline V gene lookup returns CDR1 SEHNR and CDR2 FQNEAQ (reference sequence). The CDR3 loop reads CASSWTGGRSGELFF. CDR3 DNA sequence: TGTGCCAGCAGCTGGACAGGGGGACGGTCCGGGGAGCTGTTTTTT.

This chain links TRBV4-1 with TRBJ2-7, with 7 bases that match TRBD1. CDR1 is MGHRA, CDR2 YSYEKL, per germline. The CDR3 spans 14 residues. Trimming took 4 bases from V and 4 from J; bases not matched to a gene: 7. CDR3 sequence (DNA): TGCGCCAGCAGCCTTCGACAGGGAGAGTACGAGCAGTACTTC. It encodes CASSLRQGEYEQYF.

In its sample, this clone is medium-sized. The chain carries TRBV19 and TRBJ2-1, with D possibly matching TRBD2 (6 bases). CDR3 length: 16 amino acids. Germline V lookup: CDR1 LNHDA, CDR2 SQIVND (reference sequence). The germline V and J ends were trimmed by 5 bases and 12 bases, with 26 bases remaining between them. The CDR3 bases are TGTGCCAGTAGTCCCCAACGGGCCCTAGCGCAAGTGGGGCAGTTCTTC. This codes for CASSPQRALAQVGQFF.

This clone appeared a few times. The chain is built from TRBV2 and TRBJ1-5; D not resolved. V was shortened by 6 bases and J by 0 bases, with 6 bases between the two germline ends. The CDR3 has 13 residues. Germline V lookup: CDR1 SNHLY, CDR2 FYNNEI. The CDR3, as DNA: TGTGCCAGCAGCATAGATAGCAATCAGCCCCAGCATTTT. Amino acids: CASSIDSNQPQHF.

The genes are TRBV10-1 and TRBJ2-2; 8 nucleotides line up with TRBD2. J was trimmed by 4 bases and V by 8 bases; bases with no gene match: 6. CDR1 is WNHNN, CDR2 SYGVQD, per germline (reference sequence). The CDR3 is 14 residues long. The CDR3 reads CASGTGTSTGELFF. CDR3 coding DNA: TGCGCCAGCGGGACCGGGACTAGCACCGGGGAGCTGTTTTTT.

The rearrangement links TRBV5-6 to TRBJ2-5, with 8 bases matching TRBD2. Germline values: CDR1 SGHDT, CDR2 YYEEEE. This CDR3 contains 14 residues. V shed 3 bases, J shed 6 bases, and the junction held 7 bases outside the gene matches. CDR3 nucleotides: TGTGCCAGCAGCTCCTTAGCGGGATTGAAGACCCAGTACTTC. Amino acids: CASSSLAGLKTQYF.

The rearrangement joins TRBV14 to TRBJ2-5; 7 bases map to TRBD2. The CDR3 length is 13 residues. Germline V gives CDR1 SGHDN, CDR2 FVKESK. The V segment lost 2 bases and the J segment 4 bases; nucleotides outside the gene matches: 1. The CDR3 sequence: CASSQTGGETQYF. In nucleotides, the CDR3 is TGTGCCAGCAGCCAAACGGGGGGAGAGACCCAGTACTTC. The full variable domain, completed using reference TRBV14 and TRBJ2-5, is EAGVTQFPSHSVIEKGQTVTLRCDPISGHDNLYWYRRVMGKEIKFLLHFVKESKQDESGMPNNRFLAERTGGTYSTLKVQPAELEDSGVYFCASSQTGGETQYFGPGTRLLVL.

V and J are TRBV24-1 and TRBJ2-3; D remains ambiguous. Between the trimmed V and J ends, which lost 4 bases and 0 bases, there was a span of 7 bases. This CDR3 has 14 residues. The germline gives CDR1 KGHDR, CDR2 SFDVKD. The CDR3 region has the DNA TGTGCCACCAGTGAAGGCGGCAGCACAGATACGCAGTATTTT. Residues: CATSEGGSTDTQYF.

This chain joins TRBV5-1 and TRBJ1-2; 9 bases match TRBD1. Germline loops: CDR1 SGHRS, CDR2 YFSETQ. This CDR3 has 13 amino acids. Unmatched junction bases numbered 2, after V lost 2 bases and J lost 6 bases. CDR3 DNA sequence: TGCGCCAGCAGCTTACAGGGGGCAGATGGCTACACCTTC. Encoded protein: CASSLQGADGYTF.

This chain uses TRBV19 with TRBJ2-3, with TRBD2 identical over 8 bases. CDR3 length equals 15 residues. Germline V lookup: CDR1 LNHDA, CDR2 SQIVND (reference sequence). V trimming: 2 bases; J trimming: 2 bases; junction bases outside the gene matches: 3. CDR3 nucleotides: TGTGCCAGTAGTATATTGCGGGGGGCCACAGATACGCAGTATTTT. This encodes CASSILRGATDTQYF.

The sample holds a few counts of this clone. The chain combines TRBV7-9 with TRBJ1-2, with 7 positions matching TRBD1. The V and J ends lost 2 bases and 5 bases, in that order; junction bases with no gene match: 11. Germline values: CDR1 SEHNR, CDR2 FQNEAQ (reference sequence). There are 16 residues in the CDR3. CDR3 nucleotides: TGTGCCAGCAGCTTATTCATGGGACAGCCGACTTATGGCTACACCTTC. It translates to CASSLFMGQPTYGYTF.

This chain uses TRBV3-1 (or the pseudogene TRBV3-2) with TRBJ1-1; D possibly corresponds to TRBD1 (6 bases). Germline V gives CDR1 LGHDT, CDR2 YNNKEL (reference sequence). CDR3 length: 14 residues. V lost 5 bases, J lost 1 base, and 11 bases lay in between. In DNA, the CDR3 is TGTGCCAGCAGCTCGTTAGGGGGGAACACTGAAGCTTTCTTT. Translation gives CASSSLGGNTEAFF.

This chain links TRBV19 with TRBJ1-1, with D uncertain. Trimming left V 9 bases short and J 5 bases short, with 13 bases between. Germline CDR1 and CDR2: LNHDA and SQIVND (reference sequence). The CDR3 spans 12 residues. DNA of the CDR3: TGTGCCAGCAGTCAGCAGGCAACTGAAGCTTTCTTT. This sequence encodes CASSQQATEAFF.

This rearrangement joins TRBV4-1 to TRBJ2-2, with 7 bases identical to TRBD2. Germline CDR1 MGHRA, CDR2 YSYEKL. The CDR3 is 18 residues long. Losses at the gene ends were 4 bases for V and 5 bases for J; bases not matched to a gene: 16. CDR3 coding DNA: TGCGCCAGCAGCCCCCATCGGATGGGACGGGAGGTAACCGGGGAGCTGTTTTTT. Protein product: CASSPHRMGREVTGELFF.

This rearrangement joins TRBV5-1 to TRBJ2-7; 9 bases align to TRBD1. Unmatched junction bases numbered 5, after V lost 4 bases and J lost 3 bases. In germline, CDR1 is SGHRS, CDR2 YFSETQ. The CDR3 length is 14 residues. The CDR3 spells CASSIPGQGYEQYF. The CDR3 coding sequence is TGCGCCAGCAGCATCCCGGGACAGGGCTACGAGCAGTACTTC.

The V call is TRBV6-6, the J call TRBJ2-7; the match to TRBD1 covers 12 bases. CDR3 size: 15 residues. V shed 6 bases, J shed 5 bases, and the junction held 8 bases outside the gene matches. Germline assignment: CDR1 MNHNY and CDR2 SVGAGI (reference sequence). The CDR3 nucleotides read TGTGCCAGCAGCTCCCGGGACAGGGGGCTTAACGAGCAGTACTTC. The encoded protein is CASSSRDRGLNEQYF.

This chain uses TRBV18 with TRBJ2-5; D uncertain. The CDR3 totals 14 residues. The V and J ends lost 2 bases and 2 bases respectively, with 9 bases between them. Germline CDR1 and CDR2: KGHSH and LQKENI. In DNA, the CDR3 is TGTGCCAGCTCACCAGCCCTATTTCAAGAGACCCAGTACTTC. Translation gives CASSPALFQETQYF.

This clone was counted ten times or more. J is TRBJ2-7 and V is TRBV11-1; D ambiguous. Germline V CDR1 and CDR2: SGHAT, FQDESV (reference sequence). Trimming took off 4 bases at V and 2 bases at J, with 3 bases between the two ends. The length of the CDR3 is 11 residues. The CDR3 sequence: CASSSTYEQYF. The DNA for the CDR3 is TGTGCCAGCAGCTCTACCTACGAGCAGTACTTC. The full variable domain, with the rest looked up from reference TRBV11-1 and TRBJ2-7, is EAEVAQSPRYKITEKSQAVAFWCDPISGHATLYWYRQILGQGPELLVQFQDESVVDDSQLPKDRFSAERLKGVDSTLKIQPAELGDSAMYLCASSSTYEQYFGPGTRLTVT.

The rearrangement links TRBV7-9 to TRBJ1-5, with TRBD1 matching 7 bases. In germline, CDR1 is SEHNR, CDR2 FQNEAQ (reference sequence). This CDR3 contains 13 residues. The trim removed 5 bases at V and 5 bases at J, leaving 3 bases unmatched. In nucleotides, the CDR3 is TGTGCCAGCAGCGCTACAGGGGATCAGCCCCAGCATTTT. Translating gives CASSATGDQPQHF.

This clone was seen more than once but under ten times. The chain is built from TRBV4-1 and TRBJ1-1, with D perhaps TRBD1 (6 bases). CDR3 length equals 13 residues. From germline, CDR1 is MGHRA and CDR2 YSYEKL. The V end was cut by 6 bases, the J end by 7 bases, with 15 bases between. The CDR3: CASRKQGRGEAFF. The CDR3 DNA sequence: TGCGCCAGCAGGAAACAGGGTAGGGGTGAAGCTTTCTTT.